One and the same sample provided the 29 T cell receptor beta chains below, sequenced in a study of OX40 agonist ivuxolimab in advanced cancers. Clones were read by immunoSEQ multiplex PCR, and TCRdb kept only the in-frame ones, dropping some. This sample has about 70,000 clones, with about 94% found just once. The sequences come from CD4+ or CD8+ T cells sorted from blood, collected in a trial of the OX40 agonist ivuxolimab. The receptors here all came from an adult with an advanced solid tumor such as melanoma, head and neck, liver or kidney cancer.

V usage is TRBV18 and J usage is TRBJ2-7; 7 positions match TRBD1. The CDR3 spans 14 residues. Germline trimming cut 8 bases from V and 5 bases from J; bases unmatched to any gene: 12. Germline V gives CDR1 KGHSH, CDR2 LQKENI. CDR3 DNA sequence: TGTGCCAGCACCCGACAGGGCGAGGTCGACGAGCAGTACTTC. It specifies CASTRQGEVDEQYF.

The gene calls are TRBV7-9 and TRBJ1-1, with D possibly TRBD1 on 5 matching bases. The V gene's germline CDR1 is SEHNR and CDR2 FQNEAQ (reference sequence). The ends were cut back, 9 bases at V and 4 bases at J, with 30 bases in the middle. The length of the CDR3 is 18 residues. The CDR3 region is CASLPRLGELRGRTEAFF. The DNA of the CDR3 is TGTGCCAGTCTCCCACGGTTGGGAGAGCTGAGGGGTCGCACTGAAGCTTTCTTT.

V usage is TRBV28 and J usage is TRBJ1-1, with D possibly being TRBD1 (6 bases). The CDR3 spans 15 residues. Trimming left V 6 bases short and J 0 bases short, with 14 bases between. Germline values: CDR1 MDHEN, CDR2 SYDVKM. The CDR3 spells CASSVRTELNTEAFF. The CDR3 bases are TGTGCCAGCAGCGTCAGGACAGAGCTGAACACTGAAGCTTTCTTT.

This chain joins TRBV6-5 and TRBJ1-2; D remains unclear. Trimming took 0 bases from V and 4 from J, leaving 6 bases between them. The V gene's germline CDR1 is MNHEY and CDR2 SVGAGI. This CDR3 has 13 residues. CDR3 loop: CASSYSGVYGYTF. Written as DNA, the CDR3 is TGTGCCAGCAGTTACTCTGGCGTCTATGGCTACACCTTC.

V and J are TRBV7-9 and TRBJ2-7; D is undetermined. The germline V gene has CDR1 SEHNR and CDR2 FQNEAQ (reference sequence). CDR3 length equals 13 residues. V was cut by 5 bases and J by 4 bases, with 12 bases left in between. CDR3 protein: CASSPDGIYEQYF. The CDR3 bases are TGTGCCAGCAGCCCTGACGGAATATACGAGCAGTACTTC.

The gene calls are TRBV10-3 and TRBJ2-3, with D unclear. The CDR3 extends over 15 amino acids. V lost 7 bases to trimming and J lost 0 bases, with 14 bases between them. The germline gives CDR1 ENHRY, CDR2 SYGVKD. The CDR3 loop is CAINWAWASTDTQYF. CDR3 nucleotide sequence: TGTGCCATCAATTGGGCGTGGGCTAGCACAGATACGCAGTATTTT.

The chain links TRBV7-2 to TRBJ2-3; D is ambiguous. The CDR3 has 17 amino acids. From germline, CDR1 is SGHTA and CDR2 FQGNSA. Trimming took 0 bases from V and 4 from J, leaving 17 bases between them. The CDR3 reads CASSLAGIFGRADTQYF. CDR3 in DNA: TGTGCCAGCAGCTTAGCGGGTATTTTTGGTCGGGCAGATACGCAGTATTTT.

The gene calls are TRBV30 and TRBJ1-5; D is perhaps TRBD1 (6 bases). CDR3 length: 16 residues. Germline V gives CDR1 GTSNPN, CDR2 SVGIG (reference sequence). Trimming shortened V by 1 base and J by 2 bases, and 15 bases separated the two germline ends. This CDR3 reads CAWSGQGTWGNQPQHF. Here the CDR3 DNA reads TGTGCCTGGAGTGGTCAGGGGACGTGGGGCAATCAGCCCCAGCATTTT.

This clone was detected only a few times. CDR3 loop: CAWSVGPWNTEAFF. CDR3 sequence (DNA): TGTGCCTGGAGTGTGGGGCCTTGGAACACTGAAGCTTTCTTT. The genes are TRBV30 and TRBJ1-1; perhaps TRBD1 as D (5 bases). Germline lookup yields CDR1 GTSNPN and CDR2 SVGIG (reference sequence). Trimming cost V 0 bases and J 1 base, with 9 bases left between them. This CDR3 region has 14 residues. The full variable domain, rest sourced from reference TRBV30 and TRBJ1-1, is SQTIHQWPATLVQPVGSPLSLECTVEGTSNPNLYWYRQAAGRGLQLLFYSVGIGQISSEVPQNLSASRPQDRQFILSSKKLLLSDSGFYLCAWSVGPWNTEAFFGQGTRLTVV.

The chain links TRBV11-1 to TRBJ1-1; no clear D gene. Germline CDR1 is SGHAT and CDR2 is FQDESV (reference sequence). The CDR3 is made up of 13 amino acids. V was cut by 1 base and J by 1 base, with 4 bases left in between. The CDR3 DNA reads as TGTGCCAGCAGCTTAGGCGGGAACACTGAAGCTTTCTTT. Protein sequence: CASSLGGNTEAFF.

The chain joins TRBV6-6 to TRBJ2-7; 10 nucleotides agree with TRBD1. V gave up 5 bases and J gave up 5 bases; unmatched junction bases: 9. CDR3 length: 15 amino acids. The germline V gene encodes CDR1 MNHNY and CDR2 SVGAGI (reference sequence). CDR3 protein: CASSPTGGAGNEQYF. The DNA for the CDR3 is TGTGCCAGCAGTCCGACAGGGGGCGCCGGGAACGAGCAGTACTTC.

The count of this clone is one. The genes are TRBV6-1 and TRBJ2-7, with TRBD1 as a possible D gene (6 bases). Trimming stripped 0 bases from V and 2 bases from J, with 11 bases between. The CDR3 is 15 residues long. Germline V lookup: CDR1 MNHNS, CDR2 SASEGT. This CDR3 reads CASSEADRPPYEQYF. In nucleotides, the CDR3 is TGTGCCAGCAGTGAAGCTGACAGGCCCCCCTACGAGCAGTACTTC.

The genes are TRBV5-5 and TRBJ2-1, with 7 positions matching TRBD1. The CDR3 is 18 residues long. Germline V gives CDR1 SGHKS, CDR2 YYEKEE (reference sequence). The V and J ends lost 5 bases and 0 bases, in that order; junction bases with no gene match: 14. As DNA, the CDR3 is TGTGCCAGCAGTGTCCGGGACAGCCTTCGAAGCTCCTACAATGAGCAGTTCTTC. This encodes CASSVRDSLRSSYNEQFF.

This chain connects TRBV18 to TRBJ2-5; TRBD2 matches 8 bases. J was trimmed by 6 bases and V by 6 bases; bases with no gene match: 12. Germline V lookup: CDR1 KGHSH, CDR2 LQKENI. This CDR3 has 15 residues. The CDR3 loop reads CASSNSRGGSKTQYF. For the CDR3, the DNA is TGTGCCAGCTCCAACAGCCGGGGGGGGTCGAAGACCCAGTACTTC.

The chain joins TRBV11-2 to TRBJ2-7, with D possibly being TRBD2 (6 bases). V lost 1 base, J lost 4 bases, and 11 bases lay in between. The CDR3 is 14 amino acids. CDR1 is SGHAT, CDR2 FQNNGV, per germline. CDR3 coding DNA: TGTGCCAGCAGCTTAGTCGGGGGTACTTACGAGCAGTACTTC. Translation: CASSLVGGTYEQYF.

This clone showed up just once. The V and J genes are TRBV9 and TRBJ2-1; 7 nucleotides line up with TRBD1. The CDR3 consists of 14 residues. Germline values: CDR1 SGDLS, CDR2 YYNGEE. Unmatched junction bases numbered 6, after V lost 2 bases and J lost 7 bases. The CDR3 DNA is TGTGCCAGCAGCGTCGAGGGGGCTATGAATGAGCAGTTCTTC. Its translation: CASSVEGAMNEQFF.

V gene TRBV5-1 combines with J gene TRBJ2-2; 10 bases agree with TRBD1. Germline-derived CDR1 and CDR2 are SGHRS and YFSETQ. With V trimmed by 0 bases and J by 0 bases, 8 bases remained unmatched. The CDR3 runs to 19 residues. The CDR3 loop reads CASSLAFDRGHPNTGELFF. In nucleotides, the CDR3 is TGCGCCAGCAGCTTGGCTTTCGACAGGGGGCATCCGAACACCGGGGAGCTGTTTTTT.

J is TRBJ2-2 and V is TRBV11-2; the D is unclear. Trimming pared 10 bases from V and 2 bases from J, leaving 8 bases between. The CDR3 covers 12 residues. CDR1 and CDR2 from the germline V gene are SGHAT and FQNNGV. CDR3 in amino acids: CAIRCNTGELFF. The DNA for the CDR3 is TGTGCCATCCGGTGCAACACCGGGGAGCTGTTTTTT.

The genes are TRBV4-3 and TRBJ2-7; 7 bases align to TRBD1. The germline CDR1 and CDR2 sequences are LGHNA and YSLEER. V lost 2 bases to trimming and J lost 4 bases; unmatched junction nucleotides: 5. The length of the CDR3 is 14 residues. Written as DNA, the CDR3 is TGCGCCAGCAGCCAAACTACAGGGGAATACGAGCAGTACTTC. This gives the protein CASSQTTGEYEQYF.

This clone was picked up a small number of times. This chain joins TRBV19 and TRBJ1-2, with 7 bases that match TRBD1. This CDR3 has 14 residues. Germline trimming cut 7 bases from V and 4 bases from J; bases unmatched to any gene: 9. Germline values: CDR1 LNHDA, CDR2 SQIVND (reference sequence). CDR3 nucleotides: TGTGCCAGTATCGACGGTGGGGACAGCTATGGCTACACCTTC. This codes for CASIDGGDSYGYTF.

The V call is TRBV7-9, the J call TRBJ1-2, with a weak D call TRBD1 (6 bases). V gave up 7 bases and J gave up 8 bases, with 17 bases separating them. The CDR3 consists of 13 residues. Germline CDR1 is SEHNR and CDR2 is FQNEAQ (reference sequence). CDR3 DNA: TGTGCCAGCACCCCCGGGGGGCTAGGAGGCTACACCTTC. As protein: CASTPGGLGGYTF.

The chain joins TRBV19 to TRBJ2-7, with TRBD2 matching 13 bases. Germline V lookup: CDR1 LNHDA, CDR2 SQIVND (reference sequence). This CDR3 comprises 16 residues. The V gene end was trimmed by 5 bases and the J gene end by 0 bases; junction bases not matched to a gene: 4. CDR3 loop: CASSQWTSGSSYEQYF. CDR3 coding DNA: TGTGCCAGTAGTCAGTGGACTAGCGGGAGCTCCTACGAGCAGTACTTC. Looking up the rest from reference TRBV19 and TRBJ2-7 gives the full variable domain: DGGITQSPKYLFRKEGQNVTLSCEQNLNHDAMYWYRQDPGQGLRLIYYSQIVNDFQKGDIAEGYSVSREKKESFPLTVTSAQKNPTAFYLCASSQWTSGSSYEQYFGPGTRLTVT.

The chain joins TRBV9 to TRBJ2-3, with a weak D call TRBD2 (6 bases). In germline, CDR1 is SGDLS, CDR2 YYNGEE. The CDR3 has 12 amino acids. V dropped 7 bases and J dropped 6 bases, with 12 bases sitting between them. Here the CDR3 reads CASEEGGDTQYF. CDR3 in DNA: TGTGCCAGCGAGGAGGGTGGGGATACGCAGTATTTT.

The V and J genes are TRBV11-2 and TRBJ2-5; either TRBD1 or TRBD2 may fit D (5 bases each). Deletions cut 1 base from V and 2 bases from J, with 14 bases between. The germline V gene has CDR1 SGHAT and CDR2 FQNNGV. The CDR3 runs to 16 residues. DNA of the CDR3: TGTGCCAGCAGCTTAGTTTGGGGGACCATACAAGAGACCCAGTACTTC. Protein product: CASSLVWGTIQETQYF. The full variable domain, its missing parts supplied by reference TRBV11-2 and TRBJ2-5, is EAGVAQSPRYKIIEKRQSVAFWCNPISGHATLYWYQQILGQGPKLLIQFQNNGVVDDSQLPKDRFSAERLKGVDSTLKIQPAKLEDSAVYLCASSLVWGTIQETQYFGPGTRLLVL.

The V and J genes are TRBV5-4 and TRBJ1-2, with unresolved D. Germline-derived CDR1 and CDR2 are SGHNT and YYREEE (reference sequence). This CDR3 comprises 15 residues. V lost 4 bases and J 12 bases, leaving 25 bases between the germline ends. In nucleotides, the CDR3 is TGTGCCAGCAGCACGACCGCGACGGCCTATATTGTAGACACCTTC. Amino acids: CASSTTATAYIVDTF.

This chain links TRBV6-5 with TRBJ2-7, with TRBD1 matching 9 bases. With V trimmed by 5 bases and J by 2 bases, 7 bases remained unmatched. CDR3 length: 15 residues. Germline V gives CDR1 MNHEY, CDR2 SVGAGI. CDR3 in DNA: TGTGCCAGCAGTCTACAGGGGGCTTCCCCCTACGAGCAGTACTTC. As protein: CASSLQGASPYEQYF.

The chain carries TRBV9 and TRBJ2-7; D call uncertain. Germline V gene sequence: CDR1 SGDLS, CDR2 YYNGEE. The CDR3 runs 14 residues. Deletions cut 3 bases from V and 3 bases from J, with 13 bases between. This CDR3 is CASSADFGDYEQYF. In DNA, the CDR3 is TGTGCCAGCAGCGCAGACTTTGGGGACTACGAGCAGTACTTC.

The chain uses TRBV14 and TRBJ2-2; 11 positions match TRBD2. J gave up 4 bases and V 5 bases, and 3 bases lay outside the gene matches. From germline, CDR1 is SGHDN and CDR2 FVKESK. The CDR3 length is 15 residues. The CDR3 region is CASSYTSGGTGELFF. The CDR3 nucleotides are TGTGCCAGCAGCTATACTAGCGGGGGCACCGGGGAGCTGTTTTTT.

This rearrangement joins TRBV4-1 to TRBJ1-4, with D tentatively TRBD1 (5 bases). CDR3 length equals 16 residues. Trimming took 0 bases from V and 7 from J, leaving 15 bases between them. The V gene's germline CDR1 is MGHRA and CDR2 YSYEKL. Written as DNA, the CDR3 is TGCGCCAGCAGCCAAGAGCTGGCAGCCGGGGGTGAAAAACTGTTTTTT. Translating it yields CASSQELAAGGEKLFF.